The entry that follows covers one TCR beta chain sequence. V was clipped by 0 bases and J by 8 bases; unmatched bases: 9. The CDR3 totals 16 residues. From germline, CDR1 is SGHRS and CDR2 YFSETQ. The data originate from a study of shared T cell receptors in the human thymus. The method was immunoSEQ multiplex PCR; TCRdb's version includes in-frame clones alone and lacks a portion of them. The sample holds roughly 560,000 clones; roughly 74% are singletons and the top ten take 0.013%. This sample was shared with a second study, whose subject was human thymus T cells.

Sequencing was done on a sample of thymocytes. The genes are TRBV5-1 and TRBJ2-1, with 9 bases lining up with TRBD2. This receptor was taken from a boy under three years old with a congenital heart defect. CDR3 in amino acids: CASSLGPPSGTYEQFF. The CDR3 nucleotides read TGCGCCAGCAGCTTGGGCCCCCCTAGCGGGACTTATGAGCAGTTCTTC.